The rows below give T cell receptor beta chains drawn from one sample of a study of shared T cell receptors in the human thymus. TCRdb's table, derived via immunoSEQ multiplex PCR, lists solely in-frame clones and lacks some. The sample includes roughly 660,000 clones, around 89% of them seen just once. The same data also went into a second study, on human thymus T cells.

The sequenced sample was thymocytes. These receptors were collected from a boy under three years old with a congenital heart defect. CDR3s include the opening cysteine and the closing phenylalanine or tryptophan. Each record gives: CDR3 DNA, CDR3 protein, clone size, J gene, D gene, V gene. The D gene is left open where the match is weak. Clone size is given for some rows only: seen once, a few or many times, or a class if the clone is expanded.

TGTGCCAGCAGTAGATCCGGAAACACCATATATTTT CASSRSGNTIYF . TRBJ1-3 . TRBV9
TGTGCCACCAGCAGAGCCCCCTGGCTAGCGGGAGTCTACAATGAGCAGTTCTTC CATSRAPWLAGVYNEQFF . TRBJ2-1 TRBD2 TRBV15
TGTGCCAGTAGTGGGGGACTAGCGGGAAAAACAGATACGCAGTATTTT CASSGGLAGKTDTQYF . TRBJ2-3 TRBD2 TRBV19
TGTGCCAGCAGCCAAGTTCGGACAGGAGAAGCTTTCTTT CASSQVRTGEAFF . TRBJ1-1 TRBD1 TRBV14
TGTGCCAGCAGCACGGACCCGGGACAGTACAATGAGCAGTTCTTC CASSTDPGQYNEQFF . TRBJ2-1 TRBD1 TRBV7-6
TGTGCCAGCAGCTTGAAGGGGGCAGGGGACACTGAAGCTTTCTTT CASSLKGAGDTEAFF . TRBJ1-1 TRBD1 TRBV5-6
TGTGCCAGTAGTATAGAGACAGGGGGCAACACTGAAGCTTTCTTT CASSIETGGNTEAFF . TRBJ1-1 TRBD1 TRBV19
TGCGCCAGCAGCCCTAGACTTGGGGCCTTCCCCGGGGAGCTGTTTTTT CASSPRLGAFPGELFF . TRBJ2-2 . TRBV5-1
TGTGCCACCAGCAGGGAATACTTCAGGGTCGAGAGTGAAAAACTGTTTTTT CATSREYFRVESEKLFF once TRBJ1-4 . TRBV15
TGCAGCGCCCTCCCCCTACTAGCGGGAGGGAGCAATGAGCAGTTCTTC CSALPLLAGGSNEQFF . TRBJ2-1 TRBD2 TRBV29-1
TGTGCCAGCATTGATCTAGGGGACAGAAACTATGGCTACACCTTC CASIDLGDRNYGYTF . TRBJ1-2 TRBD1 TRBV28
TGTGCCAGCAGCTTAGATCAGGGTGTTGGCGAGCAGTACTTC CASSLDQGVGEQYF . TRBJ2-7 . TRBV11-3
TGTGCCAGTCGACAGGGTGGTCAGCCCCAGCATTTT CASRQGGQPQHF once TRBJ1-5 TRBD1 TRBV19
TGTGCCAGCAGCCTAATCGGGGGGGAGACCCAGTACTTC CASSLIGGETQYF . TRBJ2-5 TRBD2 TRBV9
TGTGCCATCGGGACAGGGAACACTGAAGCTTTCTTT CAIGTGNTEAFF . TRBJ1-1 TRBD1 TRBV10-3
TGTGCCAGCAGCTTACCCGACAGACCAGGGCCGGGCTACACCTTC CASSLPDRPGPGYTF . TRBJ1-2 . TRBV7-2
TGTGCTAGCAGCCCCCATGATGGTAGCGGGAGGGCAGGCGAGCAGTACTTC CASSPHDGSGRAGEQYF . TRBJ2-7 TRBD2 TRBV7-7
TGTGCCAGCAGCTTGGAAACGGGACAGGGGCACAATGAGCAGTTCTTC CASSLETGQGHNEQFF few TRBJ2-1 TRBD1 TRBV5-4
TGTGCCAGCAGTTCCCGGGTGGGCTCCTACAATGAGCAGTTCTTC CASSSRVGSYNEQFF . TRBJ2-1 . TRBV27
TGTGCCAGCAGCGACCAGGGGAAAGGAAACACCATATATTTT CASSDQGKGNTIYF . TRBJ1-3 . TRBV6-5
TGTGCCAGCAGCTGCGGGAGGGCCCGAACTAGGTTGTCAGATACGCAGTATTTT CASSCGRARTRLSDTQYF . TRBJ2-3 TRBD2 TRBV13
TGTGCCAGCAGCTTAGTCGGGACAGTAAAGGAGACCCAGTACTTC CASSLVGTVKETQYF . TRBJ2-5 TRBD1 TRBV7-6
TGTGCCAGCAGCTTACGAGGAGGCTCCTACAATGAGCAGTTCTTC CASSLRGGSYNEQFF few TRBJ2-1 . TRBV7-9
TGCGCCAGCAGTGGGGACTACACGTACTACGAGCAGTACTTC CASSGDYTYYEQYF . TRBJ2-7 TRBD2 TRBV10-2
TGTGCCAGCTCCAAGGGGGGGGCTGGCAATCAGCCCCAGCATTTT CASSKGGAGNQPQHF . TRBJ1-5 . TRBV7-8
TGTGCCAGCATGGGCAATTCCCATAACTATGGCTACACCTTC CASMGNSHNYGYTF . TRBJ1-2 . TRBV6-1
TGTGCCAGCAGTTTACAGGGGGCTAACACCGGGGAGCTGTTTTTT CASSLQGANTGELFF . TRBJ2-2 TRBD1 TRBV28
TGTGCCTGGAGTGTAGCTCAGGGGTCCTCCTCCTACGAGCAGTACTTC CAWSVAQGSSSYEQYF . TRBJ2-7 . TRBV30
TGCGCCAGCAGCTTGGGAGGACTAGCGGGAGGATTGGAGGAGACCCAGTACTTC CASSLGGLAGGLEETQYF . TRBJ2-5 TRBD2 TRBV5-1
TGTGCCACCCAGAGACAGGATCGCCCCAACTATGGCTACACCTTC CATQRQDRPNYGYTF once TRBJ1-2 . TRBV19
TGTGCCAGCAGCCAAGAGTCGACTAGCGGTTATCGCACAGATACGCAGTATTTT CASSQESTSGYRTDTQYF . TRBJ2-3 TRBD2 TRBV4-2
TGTGCCAGCAGCCCTAGAGGAGGGCCCACAGATACGCAGTATTTT CASSPRGGPTDTQYF . TRBJ2-3 . TRBV7-6
TGTGCCAGCAGTCCAGGGGAAGTTAGCCAGCCCCAGCATTTT CASSPGEVSQPQHF . TRBJ1-5 . TRBV6-5
TGTGCCAGCAGCTTCTCGGACAGGACGAACACTGAAGCTTTCTTT CASSFSDRTNTEAFF few TRBJ1-1 TRBD1 TRBV5-4
TGTGCCAGCAAATCGGCAAGGGACAGGCGCTCCTACGAGCAGTACTTC CASKSARDRRSYEQYF . TRBJ2-7 TRBD1 TRBV2
TGTGCCTGGAGTGTACGGGTCTTGGGACAGGCTATCGAGGGTAATGAAAAACTGTTTTTT CAWSVRVLGQAIEGNEKLFF . TRBJ1-4 TRBD1 TRBV30
TGTGCCAGCAGCTTAGCTGGTTTGGCGGGGGGGCTTGAGCAGTACTTC CASSLAGLAGGLEQYF once TRBJ2-7 TRBD2 TRBV11-2
TGTGCCAGCAGCCGGGGACAGGGCGGTGCGGGAAGGTCCTACGAGCAGTACTTC CASSRGQGGAGRSYEQYF . TRBJ2-7 TRBD1 TRBV11-1